Listed here are 18 T cell receptor beta chains from one sample, sequenced in a study of cytomegalovirus exposure and HLA in healthy donors. Use of 60 Vbeta and 13 Jbeta primers characterized the PCR. Here immunoSEQ multiplex PCR was the method, and the copy in TCRdb shows in-frame clones only, minus some. The sample yields around 180,000 clones, 80% seen once. The sequencing input was PBMCs. The receptors stem from a man aged 30 to 45 in good health and CMV-seropositive.

The genes are TRBV28 and TRBJ2-7; 11 nucleotides line up with TRBD2. The trim removed 6 bases at V and 6 bases at J, leaving 10 bases unmatched. Germline V gene data show CDR1 as MDHEN and CDR2 as SYDVKM. CDR3 length: 15 residues. The CDR3 region is CASSQDSGRGVEQYF. CDR3 bases: TGTGCCAGCAGCCAAGATAGCGGGAGGGGGGTCGAGCAGTACTTC. Looking up the rest from reference TRBV28 and TRBJ2-7 gives the full variable domain: DVKVTQSSRYLVKRTGEKVFLECVQDMDHENMFWYRQDPGLGLRLIYFSYDVKMKEKGDIPEGYSVSREKKERFSLILESASTNQTSMYLCASSQDSGRGVEQYFGPGTRLTVT.

The chain uses TRBV5-4 and TRBJ2-3; 9 bases line up with TRBD2. After removal of 4 bases from V and 4 bases from J, the junction contained 13 bases not matched to a gene. This CDR3 is built from 17 residues. CDR1 and CDR2 (germline): SGHNT, YYREEE (reference sequence). CDR3 amino acids: CASSPRTPGLAADTQYF. DNA for the CDR3: TGTGCCAGCAGCCCTAGGACTCCGGGACTAGCAGCAGATACGCAGTATTTT.

This chain uses TRBV15 with TRBJ2-5, with TRBD1 matching over 7 bases. With V trimmed by 1 base and J by 0 bases, 8 bases remained unmatched. This CDR3 spans 17 amino acids. Germline-derived CDR1 and CDR2 are LNHNV and YYDKDF (reference sequence). The CDR3 reads CATSRVSGGRYQETQYF. Written as DNA, the CDR3 is TGTGCCACCAGCAGAGTGTCAGGGGGACGGTACCAAGAGACCCAGTACTTC.

As concerns this clone: Other DNA sequences in the sample encode the same CDR3. This rearrangement joins TRBV6-5 to TRBJ2-1; no definite D call. V was trimmed by 2 bases and J by 7 bases, leaving 6 bases between them. Germline loops: CDR1 MNHEY, CDR2 SVGAGI. The CDR3 spans 12 residues. CDR3 amino acids: CASSYGPNEQFF. CDR3 coding DNA: TGTGCCAGCAGTTACGGGCCGAATGAGCAGTTCTTC.

This chain joins TRBV18 and TRBJ1-1; D perhaps matches TRBD1 (5 bases). This CDR3 comprises 12 residues. With 2 bases removed from V and 11 bases from J, the gap between germline ends came to 12 bases. Germline V lookup: CDR1 KGHSH, CDR2 LQKENI. The CDR3 sequence: CASSPDQGGAFF. CDR3 DNA sequence: TGTGCCAGCTCACCAGATCAGGGTGGGGCTTTCTTT.

The chain joins TRBV10-3 to TRBJ2-1, with TRBD2 matching over 10 bases. Germline CDR1 reads ENHRY; CDR2 reads SYGVKD. CDR3 length equals 15 residues. V was pared by 4 bases and J by 6 bases, with 6 bases of the junction left unmatched. This chain's CDR3 is CAISAAGGTSNEQFF. The DNA for the CDR3 is TGTGCCATCAGTGCAGCGGGGGGGACCTCCAATGAGCAGTTCTTC.

This chain joins TRBV5-5 and TRBJ1-2; 7 bases agree with TRBD1. V was pared by 1 base and J by 7 bases, with 10 bases of the junction left unmatched. CDR3 size: 15 residues. CDR1 and CDR2 (germline): SGHKS, YYEKEE (reference sequence). This CDR3 is CASSLSREGAGGYTF. The CDR3 DNA sequence: TGTGCCAGCAGCTTGTCTCGTGAGGGGGCAGGTGGCTACACCTTC.

The J gene is TRBJ2-5, the V gene TRBV11-3; 7 nucleotides align to TRBD2. The V gene's germline CDR1 is SGHNT and CDR2 YENEEA. Unmatched junction bases numbered 6, after V lost 3 bases and J lost 5 bases. The CDR3 totals 14 residues. The CDR3 loop reads CASSFRAGVETQYF. DNA of the CDR3: TGTGCCAGCAGCTTTAGGGCGGGGGTGGAGACCCAGTACTTC. The full variable domain, with the rest looked up from reference TRBV11-3 and TRBJ2-5, is EAGVVQSPRYKIIEKKQPVAFWCNPISGHNTLYWYLQNLGQGPELLIRYENEEAVDDSQLPKDRFSAERLKGVDSTLKIQPAELGDSAVYLCASSFRAGVETQYFGPGTRLLVL.

V and J are TRBV5-6 and TRBJ2-5, with D tentatively TRBD2 (6 bases). The J call is doubtful: the DNA matches TRBJ2-7 better. The germline CDR1 and CDR2 sequences are SGHDT and YYEEEE. The CDR3 consists of 17 residues. The CDR3 DNA reads TGTGCCAGCAGCCCCTCTTGGGGGGACCAGACGTTCTACGAGCAGTACTTC. Translated, it gives CASSPSWGDQTFYEQYF.

The chain combines TRBV10-3 with TRBJ2-3, with a possible D match to TRBD2 (6 bases). This CDR3 comprises 14 residues. V was shortened by 9 bases and J by 0 bases, with 13 bases between the two germline ends. In germline, CDR1 is ENHRY, CDR2 SYGVKD. This CDR3 is CAIHQEGSTDTQYF. Here the CDR3 DNA reads TGTGCCATTCACCAGGAGGGTAGCACAGATACGCAGTATTTT.

The DNA for the CDR3 is TGTGCCAGCAGCGTAGATGATGCGGGGGCCACAGATACGCAGTATTTT. As protein: CASSVDDAGATDTQYF. This chain uses TRBV9 with TRBJ2-3; D may be TRBD2 (7 bases). V shed 0 bases and J shed 2 bases, with 13 bases lying between them. The CDR3 is made up of 16 amino acids. The germline gives CDR1 SGDLS, CDR2 YYNGEE.

The rearrangement joins TRBV4-2 to TRBJ2-2; 9 bases fit TRBD2. This CDR3 is 16 amino acids long. The germline gives CDR1 LGHNA, CDR2 YNFKEQ. V dropped 3 bases and J dropped 3; count of bases not matched to a gene: 5. In DNA, the CDR3 is TGTGCCAGCAGCCAGGGCGGGGGGGCTCACACCGGGGAGCTGTTTTTT. The encoded protein is CASSQGGGAHTGELFF.

V and J are TRBV18 and TRBJ1-1, with D tentatively TRBD1 (6 bases). V shed 2 bases and J shed 5 bases, with 15 bases lying between them. CDR1 KGHSH and CDR2 LQKENI come from the germline V gene. The CDR3 contains 15 residues. CDR3 coding DNA: TGTGCCAGCTCACCAGTTGACAGGAGGAGGACTGAAGCTTTCTTT. Residues: CASSPVDRRRTEAFF.

This clone turned up a few times. This chain connects TRBV6-1 to TRBJ2-5; 10 bases line up with TRBD1. The last part of the DNA fits TRBJ2-7 better; the J call may be wrong. The CDR3 consists of 14 residues. Germline CDR1 and CDR2: MNHNS and SASEGT. The CDR3 region is CASTTGQGTYEQYF. The CDR3 bases are TGTGCCAGCACTACGGGACAGGGGACCTACGAGCAGTACTTC.

The chain has TRBV11-3 and TRBJ2-7, with D unclear. Between the trimmed V and J ends, which lost 2 bases and 5 bases, there was a span of 13 bases. This CDR3 comprises 14 residues. CDR1 and CDR2 (germline): SGHNT, YENEEA. This CDR3 reads CASSLKRFVDEQYF. The CDR3 coding sequence is TGTGCCAGCAGCTTAAAGAGGTTCGTGGACGAGCAGTACTTC.

Points on this clone: Other DNA sequences within the sample encode an identical CDR3. The chain combines TRBV27 with TRBJ2-7; 7 bases are shared with TRBD1. This CDR3 has 14 amino acids. Unmatched junction bases numbered 5, after V lost 5 bases and J lost 1 base. Per the germline V gene, CDR1 is MNHEY and CDR2 is SMNVEV (reference sequence). The CDR3 sequence is CASSHRTGSYEQYF. In DNA form, the CDR3 reads TGTGCCAGCAGTCACCGGACAGGATCCTACGAGCAGTACTTC.

In this sample, this clone turned up once. The chain links TRBV6-5 to TRBJ1-5, with no clear D. Germline CDR1 is MNHEY and CDR2 is SVGAGI. Trimming pared 6 bases from V and 1 base from J, leaving 13 bases between. CDR3 length equals 15 residues. CDR3 amino acids: CASRPPGSSNQPQHF. The CDR3 coding sequence is TGTGCCAGCAGACCCCCGGGGTCCAGCAATCAGCCCCAGCATTTT.

The chain recombines TRBV4-1 with TRBJ1-3; unclear D gene. The CDR3 consists of 16 residues. Deletions cut 1 base from V and 0 bases from J, with 10 bases between. Germline V CDR1 and CDR2: MGHRA, YSYEKL. The CDR3: CASSQVLAGSGNTIYF. In nucleotides, the CDR3 is TGCGCCAGCAGCCAAGTTCTAGCCGGCTCTGGAAACACCATATATTTT.